The source of this T cell receptor (beta chain) is a study of beta chain features in type 1 diabetes. On the study more broadly: Healthy donors, compared against patients, showed similar age, gender and cell yields. Study observations and caveats: In the patient group, naive, central memory and Treg TCRB repertoires seemed more alike than in the healthy donor group.

J lost 6 bases, V lost 5 bases, and 9 bases had no gene match. There are 15 residues in the CDR3. Germline assignment: CDR1 SGHAT and CDR2 FQNNGV. Expressed TCRB transcripts were sequenced, since all the RNA that had been isolated was reverse transcribed. The table came from immunoSEQ multiplex PCR; TCRdb's copy has only in-frame clones and leaves some out. The sample has about 290,000 clones, about 8% seen once; the top ten hold about 0.93%. To note about this clone: Its antigen remains unidentified.

V usage is TRBV11-2 and J usage is TRBJ2-1, with TRBD2 matching 8 bases. The TCR sequence derives from a woman aged 18-29 years in good health. Specimen: central memory CD4+ T cells from blood. CDR3 sequence (DNA): TGTGCCAGCAGCCCCGGGACTAGACGGTCCAATGAGCAGTTCTTC. This gives the protein CASSPGTRRSNEQFF.